The 15 T cell receptor beta chains reported below all come from one sample, sequenced in a study of blood T cell repertoires in COVID-19. Repertoires were generated with immunoSEQ multiplex PCR, while TCRdb's copy carries only in-frame clones and drops some. The sample holds 75,000 to 90,000 clones, around 85% seen once. The sample was peripheral blood. These receptors came from an elderly man with active or convalescent COVID-19.

The chain has TRBV24-1 and TRBJ2-3; possible D gene TRBD1, 5 bases. Germline V gene data show CDR1 as KGHDR and CDR2 as SFDVKD. V was shortened by 9 bases and J by 2 bases, with 17 bases between the two germline ends. The CDR3 is made up of 15 amino acids. The CDR3 DNA is TGTGCCACCTCGACAGCCTCAGACCCCACAGATACGCAGTATTTT. This encodes CATSTASDPTDTQYF.

V is TRBV6-1 and J is TRBJ1-5; TRBD1 is a possible D gene (6 bases). Between the trimmed V and J ends, which lost 2 bases and 2 bases, there was a span of 10 bases. Germline V gene data show CDR1 as MNHNS and CDR2 as SASEGT. CDR3 length: 15 amino acids. For the CDR3, the DNA is TGTGCCAGCAGTGAACGTGGACAGCGCAATCAGCCCCAGCATTTT. This sequence encodes CASSERGQRNQPQHF.

The gene calls are TRBV18 and TRBJ2-2; D might be TRBD1 (6 bases). The germline V gene has CDR1 KGHSH and CDR2 LQKENI. Trimming removed 2 bases at V and 6 bases at J, with 13 bases between. This CDR3 is 15 amino acids long. CDR3 residues: CASSPDLQGAGELFF. CDR3 DNA sequence: TGTGCCAGCTCACCAGATCTACAGGGAGCCGGGGAGCTGTTTTTT.

The rearrangement joins TRBV28 to TRBJ2-3, with 7 bases matching TRBD2. V lost 5 bases to trimming and J lost 2 bases; unmatched junction nucleotides: 7. CDR1 MDHEN and CDR2 SYDVKM come from the germline V gene. This CDR3 has 15 amino acids. The DNA for the CDR3 is TGTGCCAGCAGTACTAGCGTTCCCCCCACAGATACGCAGTATTTT. This sequence encodes CASSTSVPPTDTQYF.

The genes are TRBV9 and TRBJ1-1; TRBD1 aligns across 7 bases. Germline V lookup: CDR1 SGDLS, CDR2 YYNGEE. The CDR3 sequence is 14 residues long. Losses at the gene ends were 4 bases for V and 1 base for J; bases not matched to a gene: 4. CDR3 protein: CASSSRDRNTEAFF. In nucleotides, the CDR3 is TGTGCCAGCAGCTCCCGGGACAGGAACACTGAAGCTTTCTTT.

Ten or more counts support this clone. The chain links TRBV28 to TRBJ2-7; possible D gene TRBD1, 6 bases. Trimming pared 4 bases from V and 7 bases from J, leaving 20 bases between. The V gene's germline CDR1 is MDHEN and CDR2 SYDVKM. The CDR3 sequence is 15 residues long. CDR3 sequence: CASSWGVTGTGEQYV. DNA for the CDR3: TGTGCCAGCAGTTGGGGCGTAACAGGGACGGGGGAGCAGTACGTC.

The CDR3 DNA follows: TGTGCCACCAGTGATCCCCGTCAGACTAGCGGGAGGGCCGTCAATGAGCAGTTCTTC. It yields the protein CATSDPRQTSGRAVNEQFF. The J gene is TRBJ2-1, the V gene TRBV24-1, with TRBD2 matching over 14 bases. Looked up from germline, CDR1 is KGHDR and CDR2 is SFDVKD. J gave up 6 bases and V 3 bases, and 12 bases lay outside the gene matches. This CDR3 has 19 residues.

This rearrangement joins TRBV11-2 to TRBJ2-3; 9 bases line up with TRBD1. This CDR3 has 15 amino acids. V gave up 4 bases and J gave up 3 bases; unmatched junction bases: 5. The germline V gene encodes CDR1 SGHAT and CDR2 FQNNGV. CDR3 nucleotides: TGTGCCAGCAGCTCCCGACAGGGGGGTACAGATACGCAGTATTTT. It yields the protein CASSSRQGGTDTQYF.

This clone was seen just once. The chain carries TRBV18 and TRBJ2-7; D might be TRBD2 (6 bases). From germline, CDR1 is KGHSH and CDR2 LQKENI. Trimming removed 6 bases from V and 3 bases from J, with 21 bases in between. The length of the CDR3 is 16 residues. The CDR3 region is CASSPRWREGFYEQYV. CDR3 in DNA: TGTGCCAGCTCCCCCCGGTGGAGGGAAGGATTCTACGAGCAGTACGTC.

Only a few counts were recorded for this clone. The chain is built from TRBV6-2 or TRBV6-3 and TRBJ2-1, with TRBD2 matching over 11 bases. From germline, CDR1 is MNHEY and CDR2 SVGEGT. The CDR3 sequence is 17 residues long. V lost 6 bases and J lost 5; bases outside the gene matches: 12. The CDR3 DNA follows: TGTGCCAGCAGCCACGGACTAGCGGGCAGGATTAACAATGAGCAGTTCTTC. Encoded protein: CASSHGLAGRINNEQFF.

The chain employs TRBV19 and TRBJ1-2; 7 bases agree with TRBD1. V shed 9 bases, J shed 5 bases, and the junction held 9 bases outside the gene matches. From germline, CDR1 is LNHDA and CDR2 SQIVND (reference sequence). There are 13 residues in the CDR3. Here the CDR3 reads CASRRDRVYGYTF. In nucleotides, the CDR3 is TGTGCCAGCCGTAGAGACAGGGTTTATGGCTACACCTTC.

V and J are TRBV7-9 and TRBJ2-7; 12 positions match TRBD2. With 5 bases clipped from V and 3 bases from J, the junction kept 8 bases outside the gene matches. This CDR3 is 16 amino acids long. Per germline, CDR1 SEHNR and CDR2 FQNEAQ (reference sequence). CDR3 sequence: CASSLGATSGSYEQYV. The CDR3 DNA sequence: TGTGCCAGCAGCCTCGGAGCGACTAGCGGGAGCTACGAGCAGTACGTC.

This chain joins TRBV19 and TRBJ2-5, with 7 bases that match TRBD1. Germline V gives CDR1 LNHDA, CDR2 SQIVND (reference sequence). The V gene end was trimmed by 8 bases and the J gene end by 4 bases; junction bases not matched to a gene: 10. CDR3 length equals 14 residues. The CDR3 spells CASADRDRRETQYF. The CDR3 DNA reads as TGTGCCAGTGCCGACCGGGACAGAAGAGAGACCCAGTACTTC.

The chain combines TRBV20-1 with TRBJ2-1; the D is unclear. Germline V gene data show CDR1 as DFQATT and CDR2 as SNEGSKA (reference sequence). V lost 3 bases and J lost 0, with 12 bases in between. This CDR3 region has 15 residues. DNA for the CDR3: TGCAGTGCTAGTTTCCGGAGAAACTCCTACAATGAGCAGTTCTTC. Translating it yields CSASFRRNSYNEQFF.

The rearrangement joins TRBV18 to TRBJ2-3; D is possibly TRBD2 (6 bases). Trimming took off 0 bases at V and 1 base at J, with 8 bases between the two ends. CDR1 is KGHSH and CDR2 is LQKENI in the germline V gene. The CDR3 length is 15 residues. The chain's CDR3 is CASSPPLAGTDTQYF. The CDR3 bases are TGTGCCAGCTCACCACCGTTAGCGGGCACAGATACGCAGTATTTT.